Each of the 9 T cell receptor beta chains below was sequenced from the same sample in a study of regulatory T cells in long-lasting Graves disease. Time point described: newly diagnosed GD, antithyroid drugs for less than 3 months. The authors made the TCR library using RNA they extracted from PBMCs. For TCR beta, libraries came from iRepertoire HTBI primers and Arm-PCR of CDR3 regions. TCRdb independently ran MiXCR on the multiplex PCR reads; one entry per CDR3 protein. The table has about 620,000 distinct CDR3 sequences, 16% seen once. These data also featured in a second study, about T cells in Graves' hyperthyroidism and ophthalmopathy.

This material consisted of peripheral blood mononuclear cells (PBMCs), taken at new diagnosis, from a patient treated with antithyroid drugs. These receptors originate from a woman under 40 with Graves disease.

This clonotype was seen many times. V is TRBV28 and J is TRBJ2-7, with TRBD2 matching 8 bases. Germline values: CDR1 MDHEN, CDR2 SYDVKM. J lost 9 bases, V lost 4 bases, and 11 bases had no gene match. The CDR3 is 14 residues long. The CDR3 sequence: CASSSGLANRGQYF. DNA of the CDR3: TGTGCCAGCAGTTCAGGACTAGCTAACCGGGGGCAGTACTTC.

This clonotype came up a few times. The rearrangement uses TRBV6-5 and TRBJ1-5; D gene ambiguous. The CDR3 contains 12 residues. The ends were cut back, 4 bases at V and 5 bases at J, with 6 bases in the middle. Germline values: CDR1 MNHEY, CDR2 SVGAGI. This CDR3 reads CASSSVDQPQHF. The CDR3 nucleotides read TGTGCCAGCAGTTCGGTCGATCAGCCCCAGCATTTT.

This clonotype was observed a handful of times. In this CDR3 the conserved last residue, phenylalanine or tryptophan, is missing, so a read error is likely. The chain employs TRBV5-1 and TRBJ2-3; 12 bases map to TRBD2. The J segment lost 2 bases and the V segment lost 5 bases, leaving 12 bases of the junction unmatched. CDR1 and CDR2 from the germline V gene are SGHRS and YFSETQ. The CDR3 consists of 18 residues. The chain's CDR3 is CASSPAKTSGSLTDTQYL. CDR3 DNA: TGCGCCAGCAGTCCCGCCAAGACTAGCGGGAGCCTCACAGATACGCAGTATCTT.

Points on this clonotype: A much larger clone lies one base from this, so it may be a read error. The V call is TRBV27, the J call TRBJ1-1, with D hard to call. Germline CDR1 MNHEY, CDR2 SMNVEV (reference sequence). V shed 5 bases and J shed 11 bases, with 21 bases lying between them. The CDR3 is 14 amino acids. The CDR3 DNA follows: TGTGCCAGCAGTGACCCGCCCGACCTTAGTGGCGCTTTCTTT. Amino acids: CASSDPPDLSGAFF.

This clonotype was recorded at least ten times. This chain joins TRBV28 and TRBJ2-7; 8 bases fit TRBD2. Trimming cost V 10 bases and J 0 bases; bases outside gene matches: 8. Germline CDR1 MDHEN, CDR2 SYDVKM. CDR3 size: 14 residues. This chain's CDR3 is CATTSGGSSYEQYF. The CDR3 DNA reads as TGTGCCACAACAAGCGGGGGCAGCTCCTACGAGCAGTACTTC.

This clonotype was recorded at least ten times. The genes are TRBV28 and TRBJ2-7; TRBD2 agrees at 9 bases. The germline gives CDR1 MDHEN, CDR2 SYDVKM. This CDR3 has 16 amino acids. V trimming: 4 bases; J trimming: 7 bases; junction bases outside the gene matches: 14. The CDR3 region has the DNA TGTGCCAGCAGTTCTAGCGGGACACCCTTAGGGAGGGAGCAGTACTTC. Amino acids: CASSSSGTPLGREQYF.

As for this clonotype: A much larger clone lies one base from this, so it may be a read error. This sequence joins TRBV7-8 and TRBJ1-2; D call uncertain. This CDR3 spans 14 amino acids. Trimming stripped 7 bases from V and 1 base from J, with 13 bases between. Germline CDR1 SGHVS, CDR2 FQNEAQ. The CDR3 protein is CASNSTRGNYGYTF. The CDR3 DNA reads TGTGCCAGCAACTCGACGCGGGGTAACTATGGCTACACCTTC.

A few counts support this clonotype. J is TRBJ2-2 and V is TRBV30; D is unclear. The CDR3 has 11 amino acids. Germline lookup yields CDR1 GTSNPN and CDR2 SVGIG (reference sequence). The ends were cut back, 2 bases at V and 6 bases at J, with 4 bases in the middle. The CDR3 DNA is TGTGCCTGGAGTAGGCCCGGGGAGCTGTTTTTT. Amino acid sequence: CAWSRPGELFF.

This clonotype was counted at least ten times. CDR3 sequence: CASSLQLETQYF. The CDR3 DNA reads TGTGCCAGCAGCTTACAACTGGAGACCCAGTACTTC. This chain uses TRBV7-2 with TRBJ2-5; no reliable D call. The CDR3 is made up of 12 amino acids. The ends were cut back, 2 bases at V and 5 bases at J, with 6 bases in the middle. Germline V CDR1 and CDR2: SGHTA, FQGNSA.